The T cell receptor (beta chain) under discussion was sequenced for a study of OX40 agonist ivuxolimab in advanced cancers. Only in-frame clones appear in the TCRdb table, and some are missing; sequencing was by immunoSEQ multiplex PCR. Of more than 50,000 clones detected, approximately 79% appear once; the ten largest clones hold 2% to 2.5%. The sample holds one count of this clone. Its specificity is not known. The junction had 4 bases not matched to a gene; V was cut back by 3 bases and J by 3 bases. CDR3 length: 16 residues. CDR1 and CDR2 (germline): KGHSH, LQKENI. Broader study findings: Antigen specificity remained undetermined for the expanded peripheral T cells. Some nonresponders also had low normalized T-cell clonal expansion. At 0.1 to 3.0 mg/kg and by week 6, CD4+ and CD8+ T cells in the blood had expanded clonally.

The TCR comes from an adult with an advanced solid tumor such as melanoma, head and neck, liver or kidney cancer. V is TRBV18 and J is TRBJ2-1; 11 bases fit TRBD1. The sample here was CD4+ or CD8+ T cells sorted from blood, taken in a trial of the OX40 agonist ivuxolimab. CDR3 sequence (DNA): TGTGCCAGCTCACCTGCCGGGACAGGGGGCTACAATGAGCAGTTCTTC. As protein: CASSPAGTGGYNEQFF. The variable domain in full, with the rest retrieved from reference TRBV18 and TRBJ2-1, is NAGVMQNPRHLVRRRGQEARLRCSPMKGHSHVYWYRQLPEEGLKFMVYLQKENIIDESGMPKERFSAEFPKEGPSILRIQQVVRGDSAAYFCASSPAGTGGYNEQFFGPGTRLTVL.